This passage covers 3 T cell receptor beta chains from one sample sequenced in a study of blood T cell repertoires in COVID-19. The data were produced by immunoSEQ multiplex PCR, yet TCRdb's version contains in-frame clones alone and is incomplete. Of 150,000 to 200,000 clones listed, about 87% are singletons. Sequenced input: peripheral blood. These receptors all stem from a woman aged 45-65 years with acute or convalescent COVID-19.

The chain couples TRBV6-1 to TRBJ2-5; D remains ambiguous. The CDR3 loop spans 12 amino acids. Germline-derived CDR1 and CDR2 are MNHNS and SASEGT. V was shortened by 2 bases and J by 7 bases, with 8 bases between the two germline ends. The CDR3 region has the DNA TGTGCCAGCAGTGAAATGATAGCGACCCAGTACTTC. Translating it yields CASSEMIATQYF.

V usage is TRBV5-1 and J usage is TRBJ2-1, with 7 bases matching TRBD1. Germline V gives CDR1 SGHRS, CDR2 YFSETQ. Trimming at V came to 3 bases and at J to 1 base, leaving 4 bases not matched to a gene. The CDR3 length is 15 residues. The chain's CDR3 is CASSSDRTSYNEQFF. Here the CDR3 DNA reads TGCGCCAGCAGCTCGGACAGGACGTCCTACAATGAGCAGTTCTTC.

The CDR3 loop is CASSSRPRVGAGTGELFF. The CDR3, as DNA: TGTGCCAGCAGCTCTAGGCCACGAGTGGGAGCGGGCACCGGGGAGCTGTTTTTT. The chain is built from TRBV11-2 and TRBJ2-2; tentative D call: TRBD2 (6 bases). Germline lookup yields CDR1 SGHAT and CDR2 FQNNGV. The CDR3 contains 18 residues. V lost 4 bases to trimming and J lost 4 bases, with 22 bases between them.